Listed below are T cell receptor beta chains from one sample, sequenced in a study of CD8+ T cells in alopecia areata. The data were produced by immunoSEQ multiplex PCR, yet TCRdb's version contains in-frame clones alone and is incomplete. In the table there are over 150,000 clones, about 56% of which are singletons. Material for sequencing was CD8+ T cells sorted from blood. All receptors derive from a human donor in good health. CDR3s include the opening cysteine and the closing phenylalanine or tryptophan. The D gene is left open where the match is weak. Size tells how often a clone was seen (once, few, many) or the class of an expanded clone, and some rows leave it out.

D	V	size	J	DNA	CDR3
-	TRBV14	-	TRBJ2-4	TGTGCCAGCAGCCAAGCTCGACGGGACATTCAGTACTTC	CASSQARRDIQYF
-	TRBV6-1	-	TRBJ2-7	TGTGCCAGCAGTGCCGACATTTCGGGGGTTGGCCACGAGCAGTACTTC	CASSADISGVGHEQYF
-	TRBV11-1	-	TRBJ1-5	TGTGCCAGCAGCTTAGCAGGGAACAGCAATCAGCCCCAGCATTTT	CASSLAGNSNQPQHF
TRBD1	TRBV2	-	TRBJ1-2	TGTGCCAGCAGTGTCACAGGGGAATATGGCTACACCTTC	CASSVTGEYGYTF
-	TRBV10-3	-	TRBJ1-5	TGTGCCATCAGCCCGGGCGGAGACACCAATCAGCCCCAGCATTTT	CAISPGGDTNQPQHF
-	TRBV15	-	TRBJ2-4	TGTGCCACCAGCAGGGTTCACGATCCCTACGTAGCCAAAAACATTCAGTACTTC	CATSRVHDPYVAKNIQYF
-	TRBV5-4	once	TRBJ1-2	TGTGCCAGCAGCGCCGGACAGAGGCACACCTTC	CASSAGQRHTF
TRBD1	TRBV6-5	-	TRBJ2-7	TGTGCCAGCAGTTACACGACAGGGGAAGGATACGAGCAGTACTTC	CASSYTTGEGYEQYF
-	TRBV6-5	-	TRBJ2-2	TGTGCCAGCAGTTACTCGGGTGGGATCACCGGGGAGCTGTTTTTT	CASSYSGGITGELFF
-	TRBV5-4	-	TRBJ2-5	TGTGCCAGCAGCACCCGACAGGAGGCCCCGCAAGAGACCCAGTACTTC	CASSTRQEAPQETQYF
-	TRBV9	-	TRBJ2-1	TGTGCCAGCAGCGTAGGGTCAGGCAATGAGCAGTTCTTC	CASSVGSGNEQFF
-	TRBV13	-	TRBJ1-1	TGTGCCAGCAGCTTGCGGCTGAATGAAGCTTTCTTT	CASSLRLNEAFF
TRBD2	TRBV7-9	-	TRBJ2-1	TGTGCCAGCAGCCTGAGGACTAGCGGGCCTTACAATGAGCAGTTCTTC	CASSLRTSGPYNEQFF
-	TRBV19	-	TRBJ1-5	TGTGCCAGTAGTATAACCAGCTACGGTTCCAATCAGCCCCAGCATTTT	CASSITSYGSNQPQHF
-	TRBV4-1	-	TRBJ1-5	TGCGCCAGCAGCCAAGAAACGCCAGGGCTGGATCCCCAGCATTTT	CASSQETPGLDPQHF
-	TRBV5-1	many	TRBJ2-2	TGCGCCAGCAGCTCGCTCCAGAACACCGGGGAGCTGTTTTTT	CASSSLQNTGELFF